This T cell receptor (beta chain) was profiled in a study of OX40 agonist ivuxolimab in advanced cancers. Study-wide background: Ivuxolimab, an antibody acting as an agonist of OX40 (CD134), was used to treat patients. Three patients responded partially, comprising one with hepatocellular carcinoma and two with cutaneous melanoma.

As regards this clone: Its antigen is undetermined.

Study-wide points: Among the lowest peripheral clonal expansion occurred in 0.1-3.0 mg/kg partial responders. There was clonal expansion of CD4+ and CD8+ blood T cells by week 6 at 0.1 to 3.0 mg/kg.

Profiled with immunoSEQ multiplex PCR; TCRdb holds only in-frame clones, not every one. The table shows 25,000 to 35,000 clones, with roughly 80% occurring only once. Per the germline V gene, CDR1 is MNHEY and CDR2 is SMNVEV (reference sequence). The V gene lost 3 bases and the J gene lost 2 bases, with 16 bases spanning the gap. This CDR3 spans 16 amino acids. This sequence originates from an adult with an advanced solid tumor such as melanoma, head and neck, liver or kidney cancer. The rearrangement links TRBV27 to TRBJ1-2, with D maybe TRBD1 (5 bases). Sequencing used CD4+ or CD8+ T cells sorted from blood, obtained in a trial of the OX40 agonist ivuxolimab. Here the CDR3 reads CASSLTGPILNYGYTF. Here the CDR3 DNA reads TGTGCCAGCAGTTTGACGGGACCGATCCTGAACTATGGCTACACCTTC.